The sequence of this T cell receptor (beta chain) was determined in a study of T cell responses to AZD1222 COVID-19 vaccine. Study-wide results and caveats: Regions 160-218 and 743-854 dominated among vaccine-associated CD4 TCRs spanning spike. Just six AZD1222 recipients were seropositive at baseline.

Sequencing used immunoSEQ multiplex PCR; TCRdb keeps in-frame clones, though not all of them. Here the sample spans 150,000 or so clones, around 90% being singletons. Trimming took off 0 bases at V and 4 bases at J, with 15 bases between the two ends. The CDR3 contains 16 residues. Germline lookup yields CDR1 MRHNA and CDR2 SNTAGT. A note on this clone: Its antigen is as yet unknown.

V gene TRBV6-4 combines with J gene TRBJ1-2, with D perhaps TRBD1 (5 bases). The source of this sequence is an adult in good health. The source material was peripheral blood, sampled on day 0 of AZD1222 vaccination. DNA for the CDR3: TGTGCCAGCAGTGACTCTCAGGGAACAGCCAGCTATGGCTACACCTTC. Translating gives CASSDSQGTASYGYTF.